The 32 T cell receptor beta chains reported below all come from one sample, sequenced in a study of shared clonotypes between healthy human individuals. The table came from immunoSEQ multiplex PCR; TCRdb's copy has only in-frame clones and leaves some out. The profile shows about 2.4 million clones, approximately 93% of them singletons. The specimen sequenced was naive CD4+ T cells from PBMCs. Subset reported: CD45RA+ positively selected. Receptor source: a man aged 18 to 29 in good health. Some clones in this sample may be carry-over from other donors' samples.

This chain links TRBV19 with TRBJ1-5; no clear D gene. V was cut by 7 bases and J by 0 bases, with 7 bases left in between. Germline CDR1 is LNHDA and CDR2 is SQIVND (reference sequence). This CDR3 has 13 amino acids. The chain's CDR3 is CASKDYSNQPQHF. The CDR3 coding sequence is TGTGCCAGTAAAGATTATAGCAATCAGCCCCAGCATTTT.

The V and J genes are TRBV11-2 and TRBJ2-5; D is possibly TRBD1 or TRBD2 (5 bases each). Trimming removed 5 bases from V and 3 bases from J, with 22 bases in between. This CDR3 has 17 amino acids. Germline lookup yields CDR1 SGHAT and CDR2 FQNNGV. Here the CDR3 reads CASSPRVALMGEETQYF. DNA for the CDR3: TGTGCCAGCAGCCCCCGGGTAGCCCTAATGGGGGAAGAGACCCAGTACTTC.

DNA for the CDR3: TGCGCCAGCAGCCAACGGGGAGAAGGGGGCACAGATACGCAGTATTTT. Translating gives CASSQRGEGGTDTQYF. The rearrangement uses TRBV4-3 and TRBJ2-3; D may be TRBD1 or TRBD2 (5 bases each). This CDR3 spans 16 amino acids. V was pared by 2 bases and J by 1 base, with 13 bases between. CDR1 and CDR2 from the germline V gene are LGHNA and YSLEER.

V usage is TRBV19 and J usage is TRBJ1-5; a weak D match, TRBD1 (6 bases). Trimming removed 7 bases at V and 8 bases at J, with 15 bases between. This CDR3 is built from 13 residues. Germline loops: CDR1 LNHDA, CDR2 SQIVND (reference sequence). In DNA, the CDR3 is TGTGCCAGTAAAGACAGGCGTTTGGAGCCCCAGCATTTT. It encodes CASKDRRLEPQHF.

This chain connects TRBV6-1 to TRBJ1-1; TRBD1 aligns across 9 bases. Germline trimming cut 3 bases from V and 3 bases from J; bases unmatched to any gene: 5. CDR1 is MNHNS, CDR2 SASEGT, per germline. CDR3 length equals 15 residues. In DNA, the CDR3 is TGTGCCAGCAGTGATCAAGGACAGGGGTACACTGAAGCTTTCTTT. Protein: CASSDQGQGYTEAFF.

The chain employs TRBV5-1 and TRBJ1-2, with TRBD1 identical over 7 bases. The trim removed 3 bases at V and 8 bases at J, leaving 13 bases unmatched. Germline CDR1 SGHRS, CDR2 YFSETQ. CDR3 length: 15 amino acids. CDR3 in amino acids: CASSSRQGEARGYTF. The CDR3, as DNA: TGCGCCAGCAGCTCCCGACAGGGAGAAGCAAGAGGCTACACCTTC.

The rearrangement links TRBV11-2 to TRBJ2-7; TRBD2 aligns across 10 bases. The germline V gene has CDR1 SGHAT and CDR2 FQNNGV. Trimming at V came to 2 bases and at J to 3 bases, leaving 13 bases not matched to a gene. CDR3 length: 18 amino acids. The CDR3: CASSLQVAGGRRDYEQYF. In DNA form, the CDR3 reads TGTGCCAGCAGCTTACAAGTAGCGGGAGGTCGGCGGGACTACGAGCAGTACTTC.

This clone appeared once. The chain carries TRBV5-1 and TRBJ2-4, with D tentatively TRBD2 (6 bases). The germline V gene encodes CDR1 SGHRS and CDR2 YFSETQ. The CDR3 totals 15 residues. Trimming pared 1 base from V and 5 bases from J, leaving 13 bases between. CDR3 loop: CASSLKLAEENIQYF. The CDR3 DNA follows: TGCGCCAGCAGCTTGAAACTAGCTGAGGAAAACATTCAGTACTTC. Based on the CDR3 plus reference TRBV5-1 and TRBJ2-4, the full variable domain is KAGVTQTPRYLIKTRGQQVTLSCSPISGHRSVSWYQQTPGQGLQFLFEYFSETQRNKGNFPGRFSGRQFSNSRSEMNVSTLELGDSALYLCASSLKLAEENIQYFGAGTRLSVL.

The chain has TRBV7-2 and TRBJ2-3, with D possibly TRBD1 on 7 matching bases. CDR1 and CDR2 from the germline V gene are SGHTA and FQGNSA. The CDR3 is 18 residues long. Between the trimmed V and J ends, which lost 2 bases and 2 bases, there was a span of 20 bases. CDR3 nucleotide sequence: TGTGCCAGCAGCTTATTTGCCAGGGGGGTATCATCCACAGATACGCAGTATTTT. Its protein is CASSLFARGVSSTDTQYF.

CDR3 in amino acids: CASSRRGGEQYF. For the CDR3, the DNA is TGTGCCAGCAGCCGCAGGGGTGGCGAGCAGTACTTC. V usage is TRBV6-5 and J usage is TRBJ2-7; tentative D call: TRBD1 (6 bases). CDR1 and CDR2 from the germline V gene are MNHEY and SVGAGI. V lost 6 bases, J lost 6 bases, and 12 bases lay in between. The CDR3 covers 12 residues.

This sequence joins TRBV2 and TRBJ2-2; 11 bases map to TRBD1. Germline V gene sequence: CDR1 SNHLY, CDR2 FYNNEI. The CDR3 is 13 amino acids. J gave up 7 bases and V 6 bases, and 1 base lay outside the gene matches. CDR3 DNA sequence: TGTGCCAGCAGGGGACAGGGGGGCGGGGAGCTGTTTTTT. Translating it yields CASRGQGGGELFF.

This clone was found a few times. DNA of the CDR3: TGTGCCAGTAGTATTGGACGGGCCCAGTACTTC. It specifies CASSIGRAQYF. The chain combines TRBV19 with TRBJ2-5; no definite D call. CDR1 and CDR2 from the germline V gene are LNHDA and SQIVND (reference sequence). With 3 bases removed from V and 9 bases from J, the gap between germline ends came to 8 bases. This CDR3 is 11 amino acids long.

This clone was seen only a few times. One end of the junction is discordant with germline, which a read error may explain. The gene calls are TRBV7-9 and TRBJ1-1, with D hard to call. The germline CDR1 and CDR2 sequences are SEHNR and FQNEAQ (reference sequence). The CDR3 runs to 9 residues. The CDR3 DNA sequence: TGTGCCAGCAGCTTATCTGAGGATTTT. Encoded protein: CASSLSEDF.

The chain has TRBV18 and TRBJ1-2, with a weak D call TRBD1 (6 bases). Per germline, CDR1 KGHSH and CDR2 LQKENI. Trimming removed 2 bases at V and 6 bases at J, with 10 bases between. The length of the CDR3 is 13 residues. CDR3 DNA sequence: TGTGCCAGCTCACCAAGTACAGGGCATGGCTACACCTTC. This gives the protein CASSPSTGHGYTF.

The chain employs TRBV2 and TRBJ2-1; the D gene is possibly TRBD1 (5 bases). This CDR3 spans 15 amino acids. CDR1 is SNHLY, CDR2 FYNNEI, per germline. Trimming took 3 bases from V and 1 from J, leaving 10 bases between them. The DNA of the CDR3 is TGTGCCAGCAGTGACCAGGGTCCGTCCTACAATGAGCAGTTCTTC. Protein sequence: CASSDQGPSYNEQFF.

V and J are TRBV11-3 and TRBJ2-7; TRBD2 might be the D (6 bases). CDR3 size: 13 residues. CDR1 and CDR2 (germline): SGHNT, YENEEA. The ends were cut back, 8 bases at V and 0 bases at J, with 11 bases in the middle. DNA for the CDR3: TGTGCCAGCGGGCGGGGACCCTCCTACGAGCAGTACTTC. It is translated as CASGRGPSYEQYF. Filled out from reference TRBV11-3 and TRBJ2-7, the complete variable domain reads EAGVVQSPRYKIIEKKQPVAFWCNPISGHNTLYWYLQNLGQGPELLIRYENEEAVDDSQLPKDRFSAERLKGVDSTLKIQPAELGDSAVYLCASGRGPSYEQYFGPGTRLTVT.

This clone was seen just once. The germline gene is not matched at one end of the junction; a read error may be the cause. The gene calls are TRBV5-5 and TRBJ1-4; tentative D call: TRBD1 (6 bases). CDR1 and CDR2 (germline): SGHKS, YYEKEE (reference sequence). The CDR3 totals 19 residues. Here the CDR3 reads CASSLGAGERSATNEKLFF. CDR3 DNA sequence: TGTGCCAGCAGTTTGGGTGCAGGGGAGAGATCTGCAACTAATGAAAAACTGTTTTTT.

This clone was found a few times. The genes are TRBV25-1 and TRBJ1-1, with D hard to call. This CDR3 contains 13 residues. Trimming stripped 6 bases from V and 5 bases from J, with 13 bases between. The germline gives CDR1 MGHDK, CDR2 SYGVNS. CDR3 sequence: CASRRGDGTEAFF. The CDR3 nucleotides are TGTGCCAGCAGGCGTGGAGATGGAACTGAAGCTTTCTTT.

V gene TRBV18 combines with J gene TRBJ1-1; TRBD1 is a possible D gene (5 bases). The CDR3 covers 16 residues. With 1 base removed from V and 3 bases from J, the gap between germline ends came to 15 bases. Germline-derived CDR1 and CDR2 are KGHSH and LQKENI. The CDR3: CASSPLPSRVDTEAFF. CDR3 sequence (DNA): TGTGCCAGCTCACCACTCCCAAGCAGGGTGGACACTGAAGCTTTCTTT.

V is TRBV28 and J is TRBJ2-7; D ambiguous. CDR1 MDHEN and CDR2 SYDVKM come from the germline V gene. Trimming removed 3 bases from V and 4 bases from J, with 10 bases in between. The CDR3 is 13 amino acids. For the CDR3, the DNA is TGTGCCAGCAGTTTCGGGCAGGTGTACGAGCAGTACTTC. It encodes CASSFGQVYEQYF.

The chain joins TRBV28 to TRBJ2-1, with 8 nucleotides matching TRBD2. The J segment lost 1 base and the V segment lost 5 bases, leaving 4 bases of the junction unmatched. The CDR3 sequence is 15 residues long. Germline V gene sequence: CDR1 MDHEN, CDR2 SYDVKM. CDR3 DNA: TGTGCCAGCAGTCTAGCGGGTCCTTCCTACAATGAGCAGTTCTTC. It translates to CASSLAGPSYNEQFF.

The chain employs TRBV7-6 and TRBJ2-3; TRBD2 is a possible D gene (5 bases). V was shortened by 0 bases and J by 6 bases, with 16 bases between the two germline ends. The CDR3 has 16 residues. Germline CDR1 reads SGHVS; CDR2 reads FNYEAQ. The CDR3 DNA reads TGTGCCAGCAGCTTAGCTAGCGCAGGTTCTCCGGATACGCAGTATTTT. Its protein is CASSLASAGSPDTQYF.

This clone was picked up a small number of times. The chain has TRBV29-1 and TRBJ1-1; 7 nucleotides line up with TRBD1. Trimming at V came to 5 bases and at J to 7 bases, leaving 4 bases not matched to a gene. CDR3 length equals 11 residues. Germline loops: CDR1 SQVTM, CDR2 ANQGSEA. CDR3 sequence reads: CSVTRGGEAFF. For the CDR3, the DNA is TGCAGCGTTACCAGGGGGGGTGAAGCTTTCTTT. The complete variable domain, with remaining parts taken from reference TRBV29-1 and TRBJ1-1, reads SAVISQKPSRDICQRGTSLTIQCQVDSQVTMMFWYRQQPGQSLTLIATANQGSEATYESGFVIDKFPISRPNLTFSTLTVSNMSPEDSSIYLCSVTRGGEAFFGQGTRLTVV.

This clone was picked up one time. The chain has TRBV5-1 and TRBJ2-5; D is unclear. Trimming left V 0 bases short and J 12 bases short, with 9 bases between. The CDR3 extends over 11 amino acids. Germline values: CDR1 SGHRS, CDR2 YFSETQ. This chain's CDR3 is CASSLGAEKYF. The DNA of the CDR3 is TGCGCCAGCAGCTTGGGGGCAGAGAAGTACTTC. The full variable domain, with the rest looked up from reference TRBV5-1 and TRBJ2-5, is KAGVTQTPRYLIKTRGQQVTLSCSPISGHRSVSWYQQTPGQGLQFLFEYFSETQRNKGNFPGRFSGRQFSNSRSEMNVSTLELGDSALYLCASSLGAEKYFGPGTRLLVL.

Note on this clone: This specimen includes other DNA sequences encoding the same CDR3. The V call is TRBV7-8, the J call TRBJ1-1; D is unresolved. This CDR3 comprises 12 residues. V was clipped by 3 bases and J by 2 bases, with 4 bases between them. CDR1 and CDR2 from the germline V gene are SGHVS and FQNEAQ. The CDR3 here is CASSFLNTEAFF. The CDR3 nucleotides read TGTGCCAGCAGCTTTTTAAACACTGAAGCTTTCTTT.

The chain employs TRBV6-4 and TRBJ1-5, with 11 bases matching TRBD1. This CDR3 spans 16 amino acids. The junction had 9 bases not matched to a gene; V was cut back by 4 bases and J by 7 bases. Per germline, CDR1 MRHNA and CDR2 SNTAGT. The CDR3: CASSARGQGASQPQHF. In DNA form, the CDR3 reads TGTGCCAGCAGTGCTAGAGGACAGGGGGCGAGCCAGCCCCAGCATTTT.

The chain joins TRBV25-1 to TRBJ2-1, with 9 positions matching TRBD2. V lost 0 bases and J lost 2; bases outside the gene matches: 5. Germline CDR1 MGHDK, CDR2 SYGVNS. The CDR3 extends over 17 amino acids. The CDR3 DNA reads as TGTGCCAGCAGTGAATATTCGACTAGCGGAACCTACAATGAGCAGTTCTTC. Translation: CASSEYSTSGTYNEQFF.

This rearrangement joins TRBV28 to TRBJ2-7, with D possibly TRBD2 on 6 matching bases. V was trimmed by 6 bases and J by 4 bases, leaving 16 bases between them. Germline V CDR1 and CDR2: MDHEN, SYDVKM. There are 14 residues in the CDR3. The CDR3 here is CASRQRGEWYEQYF. The CDR3 coding sequence is TGTGCCAGCAGACAGCGCGGGGAGTGGTACGAGCAGTACTTC.

The rearrangement joins TRBV18 to TRBJ1-3; D may be TRBD1 (6 bases). Germline CDR1 and CDR2: KGHSH and LQKENI. Trimming cost V 10 bases and J 0 bases, with 10 bases left between them. The CDR3 has 13 residues. CDR3 nucleotide sequence: TGTGCCACCCCGGACAGCTCTGGAAACACCATATATTTT. Protein sequence: CATPDSSGNTIYF.

The chain combines TRBV9 with TRBJ2-7, with 8 bases aligning to TRBD1. Per the germline V gene, CDR1 is SGDLS and CDR2 is YYNGEE. This CDR3 has 14 amino acids. J was trimmed by 6 bases and V by 5 bases; bases with no gene match: 10. CDR3 loop: CASSIGQGFSEQYF. In nucleotides, the CDR3 is TGTGCCAGCAGTATTGGACAGGGATTTAGCGAGCAGTACTTC.

The V call is TRBV19, the J call TRBJ2-3; 8 nucleotides line up with TRBD1. The germline gives CDR1 LNHDA, CDR2 SQIVND (reference sequence). V was clipped by 6 bases and J by 4 bases; unmatched bases: 9. The CDR3 totals 15 residues. The CDR3 DNA reads as TGTGCCAGTAGCCGGGGACAGGACGGGCCAGATACGCAGTATTTT. Protein product: CASSRGQDGPDTQYF.

The CDR3 loop is CASSTQRRGNEQFF. Here the CDR3 DNA reads TGTGCCAGCAGCACCCAGCGACGGGGCAATGAGCAGTTCTTC. The chain uses TRBV28 and TRBJ2-1; maybe TRBD2 (5 bases). In germline, CDR1 is MDHEN, CDR2 SYDVKM. The CDR3 is made up of 14 amino acids. With 6 bases removed from V and 6 bases from J, the gap between germline ends came to 15 bases.